The subject of this entry is one T cell receptor beta chain. What it binds is unknown. In the same sample, other DNA sequences code for this CDR3. This CDR3 spans 16 amino acids. From germline, CDR1 is MDHEN and CDR2 SYDVKM. The germline V and J ends were trimmed by 2 bases and 0 bases, with 10 bases remaining between them. These data belong to a study of OX40 agonist ivuxolimab in advanced cancers. General observations from the study: More expanded clones were found, on average, in CD8+ than in CD4+ T cells. A proportion of nonresponders additionally exhibited low normalized T-cell clonal expansion.

Repertoires were generated with immunoSEQ multiplex PCR, while TCRdb's copy carries only in-frame clones and drops some. The sample has 45,000 to 65,000 clones, 75% to 85% seen once; the top ten hold around 2.5%. The chain employs TRBV28 and TRBJ2-2; a possible D gene is TRBD2 (6 bases). Sequenced here: CD4+ or CD8+ T cells sorted from blood, sampled in a trial of the OX40 agonist ivuxolimab. This TCR was recovered from an adult with an advanced solid tumor such as melanoma, head and neck, liver or kidney cancer. In DNA form, the CDR3 reads TGTGCCAGCAGTTTAATCGGGGGTTCGAACACCGGGGAGCTGTTTTTT. Residues: CASSLIGGSNTGELFF.